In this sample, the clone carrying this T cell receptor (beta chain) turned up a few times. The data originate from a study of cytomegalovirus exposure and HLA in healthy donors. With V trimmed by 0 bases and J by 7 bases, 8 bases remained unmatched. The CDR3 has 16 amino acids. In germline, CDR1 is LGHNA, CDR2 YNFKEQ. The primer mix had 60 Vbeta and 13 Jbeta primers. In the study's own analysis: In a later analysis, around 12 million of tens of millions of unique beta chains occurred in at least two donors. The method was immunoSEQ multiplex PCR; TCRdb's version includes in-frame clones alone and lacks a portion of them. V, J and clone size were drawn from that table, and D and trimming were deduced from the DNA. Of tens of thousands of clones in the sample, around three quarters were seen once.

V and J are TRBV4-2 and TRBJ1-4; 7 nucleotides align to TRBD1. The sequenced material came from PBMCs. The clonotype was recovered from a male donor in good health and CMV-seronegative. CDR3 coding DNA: TGTGCCAGCAGCCAAGACCTCCGGGACAGACCTGAAAAACTGTTTTTT. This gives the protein CASSQDLRDRPEKLFF.